A single count supports the clone carrying this T cell receptor beta chain. The sample belongs to a study of blood T cell repertoires in COVID-19. Study in general: Italy, Spain and the United States were the sources of the convalescent and acute COVID-19 samples. PBMCs, B-cell-depleted T cells, or T cells were the source of the cDNA or gDNA that made up the material.

The study recruited people aged 18 to 89 years across 20 to 30 US areas. Assay: immunoSEQ multiplex PCR; the TCRdb copy retains only in-frame clones and omits some. The repertoire consists of 240,000 or so clones, with around 89% occurring once and the leading ten covering roughly 8.3%. The receptor's source is a man in his forties who had recovered from COVID-19. The sample was PBMCs or T cells enriched from blood (not recorded which).

The DNA of the CDR3 is TGTGCCACCTTACAGACCGGGGGTGTTATCAATGAGCAGTTCTTC. As protein: CATLQTGGVINEQFF. The chain employs TRBV27 and TRBJ2-1, with D perhaps matching TRBD2 (6 bases). CDR1 MNHEY and CDR2 SMNVEV come from the germline V gene (reference sequence). CDR3 length: 15 residues. Trimming pared 10 bases from V and 6 bases from J, leaving 22 bases between.